Shown below are 20 T cell receptor beta chains from a single sample sequenced in a study of blood T cell repertoires in COVID-19. TCRdb's copy holds only in-frame clones and misses some; the assay was immunoSEQ multiplex PCR. The sample holds some 50,000 clones, roughly 84% seen once. Sequences were obtained from peripheral blood. These receptors were obtained from a man aged 50 to 59 with acute or convalescent COVID-19.

A single count supports this clone. This chain joins TRBV28 and TRBJ2-1, with unresolved D. CDR3 length equals 11 residues. Germline V lookup: CDR1 MDHEN, CDR2 SYDVKM. Trimming took off 6 bases at V and 10 bases at J, with 10 bases between the two ends. The CDR3 loop reads CASSTGLEQFF. In DNA, the CDR3 is TGTGCCAGCAGCACCGGGTTAGAGCAGTTCTTC.

This clone was found a few times. This sequence joins TRBV5-6 and TRBJ2-7, with 9 nucleotides matching TRBD1. The germline CDR1 and CDR2 sequences are SGHDT and YYEEEE. Trimming at V came to 2 bases and at J to 5 bases, leaving 2 bases not matched to a gene. This CDR3 spans 13 amino acids. CDR3 nucleotides: TGTGCCAGCAGCTTACAGGGGGCCCACGAGCAGTACTTC. This gives the protein CASSLQGAHEQYF.

The V gene is TRBV25-1, the J gene TRBJ2-1; TRBD2 matches 11 bases. The J segment lost 5 bases and the V segment lost 6 bases, leaving 0 bases of the junction unmatched. This CDR3 spans 13 amino acids. Germline-derived CDR1 and CDR2 are MGHDK and SYGVNS. The CDR3 is CASRTSGNNEQFF. The CDR3 bases are TGTGCCAGCAGGACTAGCGGGAACAATGAGCAGTTCTTC.

The rearrangement links TRBV23-1 to TRBJ2-2, with 11 bases fitting TRBD2. TRBV23-1 is an ORF; its function is uncertain. The CDR3 contains 17 residues. J was trimmed by 3 bases and V by 0 bases; bases with no gene match: 3. The CDR3 DNA follows: TGCGCCAGCAGTCAATCATCTAGCGGGAGGTACACCGGGGAGCTGTTTTTT. Translation gives CASSQSSSGRYTGELFF.

The rearrangement uses TRBV30 and TRBJ1-4; D uncertain. This CDR3 has 15 amino acids. The V gene lost 1 base and the J gene lost 2 bases, with 11 bases spanning the gap. Germline V gives CDR1 GTSNPN, CDR2 SVGIG (reference sequence). CDR3 nucleotides: TGTGCCTGGAGTGGTATAGGTAGCACTAATGAAAAACTGTTTTTT. Translated, it gives CAWSGIGSTNEKLFF.

The gene calls are TRBV18 and TRBJ1-4; maybe TRBD1 (5 bases). Per the germline V gene, CDR1 is KGHSH and CDR2 is LQKENI. V lost 0 bases to trimming and J lost 6 bases, with 17 bases between them. The CDR3 has 17 amino acids. CDR3 in amino acids: CASSPPGGATGDEKLFF. The CDR3 region has the DNA TGTGCCAGCTCACCACCTGGTGGAGCCACGGGGGATGAAAAACTGTTTTTT. The complete variable domain, with remaining parts taken from reference TRBV18 and TRBJ1-4, reads NAGVMQNPRHLVRRRGQEARLRCSPMKGHSHVYWYRQLPEEGLKFMVYLQKENIIDESGMPKERFSAEFPKEGPSILRIQQVVRGDSAAYFCASSPPGGATGDEKLFFGSGTQLSVL.

The CDR3 loop reads CASQPRFSTDTQYF. For the CDR3, the DNA is TGTGCCAGCCAACCTAGGTTTAGCACAGATACGCAGTATTTT. The chain carries TRBV28 and TRBJ2-3; no clear D. V was cut by 8 bases and J by 0 bases, with 12 bases left in between. Germline V CDR1 and CDR2: MDHEN, SYDVKM. The CDR3 is 14 residues long.

In nucleotides, the CDR3 is TGCGCCAGCAGTGAATCAGGGACTGGAAACACCATATATTTT. Protein: CASSESGTGNTIYF. The chain carries TRBV10-1 and TRBJ1-3, with D tentatively TRBD1 (5 bases). V was clipped by 3 bases and J by 2 bases, with 8 bases between them. Germline CDR1 reads WNHNN; CDR2 reads SYGVQD (reference sequence). The CDR3 contains 14 residues.

The chain uses TRBV15 and TRBJ1-3, with 7 bases identical to TRBD1. Germline-derived CDR1 and CDR2 are LNHNV and YYDKDF (reference sequence). The CDR3 sequence is 17 residues long. Germline trimming cut 4 bases from V and 0 bases from J; bases unmatched to any gene: 9. As DNA, the CDR3 is TGTGCCACCAGCATGATAGGGACAGCCAGCTCTGGAAACACCATATATTTT. It is translated as CATSMIGTASSGNTIYF. The whole variable domain, filled in from reference TRBV15 and TRBJ1-3, reads DAMVIQNPRYQVTQFGKPVTLSCSQTLNHNVMYWYQQKSSQAPKLLFHYYDKDFNNEADTPDNFQSRRPNTSFCFLDIRSPGLGDTAMYLCATSMIGTASSGNTIYFGEGSWLTVV.

V usage is TRBV2 and J usage is TRBJ2-7; D is unresolved. The CDR3 covers 13 residues. V was trimmed by 3 bases and J by 2 bases, leaving 8 bases between them. Germline V CDR1 and CDR2: SNHLY, FYNNEI. This CDR3 reads CASSDSTPYEQYF. The CDR3 nucleotides read TGTGCCAGCAGTGACAGTACCCCCTACGAGCAGTACTTC.

CDR3 protein: CASSLAGDWADTQYF. CDR3 DNA: TGTGCCAGCAGTTTAGCGGGAGACTGGGCAGATACGCAGTATTTT. The J gene is TRBJ2-3, the V gene TRBV28; 7 bases are a match to TRBD2. CDR1 is MDHEN and CDR2 is SYDVKM in the germline V gene. CDR3 length: 15 amino acids. V was pared by 2 bases and J by 4 bases, with 6 bases of the junction left unmatched.

This chain connects TRBV12-5 to TRBJ2-2; no reliable D call. The CDR3 length is 15 residues. The V gene's germline CDR1 is LGHNT and CDR2 FRNRAP. Trimming removed 1 base from V and 4 bases from J, with 10 bases in between. The CDR3 DNA reads as TGTGCTAGTGGTTTGGGTACCGGTTCCACCGGGGAGCTGTTTTTT. Translated: CASGLGTGSTGELFF.

Here the CDR3 DNA reads TGCGCCAGCAGCTTGGGGCTGCGGGAAACAGATACGCAGTATTTT. It codes for CASSLGLRETDTQYF. The gene calls are TRBV5-1 and TRBJ2-3; tentatively, D is TRBD2 (6 bases). This CDR3 region has 15 residues. Germline CDR1 and CDR2: SGHRS and YFSETQ. V lost 0 bases, J lost 3 bases, and 11 bases lay in between. Using reference TRBV5-1 and TRBJ2-3 for the parts outside the CDR3, the full variable domain is KAGVTQTPRYLIKTRGQQVTLSCSPISGHRSVSWYQQTPGQGLQFLFEYFSETQRNKGNFPGRFSGRQFSNSRSEMNVSTLELGDSALYLCASSLGLRETDTQYFGPGTRLTVL.

The chain recombines TRBV15 with TRBJ1-4; D is perhaps TRBD1 (6 bases). Per germline, CDR1 LNHNV and CDR2 YYDKDF (reference sequence). V lost 5 bases to trimming and J lost 5 bases, with 15 bases between them. The CDR3 extends over 15 amino acids. CDR3 nucleotide sequence: TGTGCCACCAGCTTCCACCGGGACACGAATGAAAAACTGTTTTTT. Protein sequence: CATSFHRDTNEKLFF.

In the case of this clone: A read error may produce the germline difference seen at one junction end. This chain uses TRBV10-3 with TRBJ2-4; D ambiguous. Germline CDR1 and CDR2: ENHRY and SYGVKD. The CDR3 has 15 residues. The CDR3 protein is CAIGDPQIAKNIQYF. The DNA for the CDR3 is TGTGCCATCGGTGACCCTCAGATAGCCAAAAACATTCAGTACTTC.

The chain recombines TRBV7-9 with TRBJ2-1; 8 bases map to TRBD2. This CDR3 spans 13 amino acids. Trimming at V came to 10 bases and at J to 4 bases, leaving 6 bases not matched to a gene. Germline V gene lookup returns CDR1 SEHNR and CDR2 FQNEAQ (reference sequence). The CDR3 here is CATAGGGYNEQFF. The CDR3 bases are TGTGCCACCGCGGGAGGTGGATACAATGAGCAGTTCTTC.

The chain recombines TRBV6-2 or TRBV6-3 with TRBJ2-3, with D tentatively TRBD1 (6 bases). The V and J ends lost 0 bases and 0 bases respectively, with 10 bases between them. Per germline, CDR1 MNHEY and CDR2 SVGEGT. This CDR3 comprises 16 residues. The chain's CDR3 is CASSYSRGTSTDTQYF. The CDR3 nucleotides are TGTGCCAGCAGTTACTCGAGGGGGACGAGCACAGATACGCAGTATTTT.

The chain is built from TRBV27 and TRBJ2-1; D possibly corresponds to TRBD1 (6 bases). Deletions cut 7 bases from V and 12 bases from J, with 16 bases between. The CDR3 consists of 12 residues. CDR1 and CDR2 from the germline V gene are MNHEY and SMNVEV (reference sequence). The CDR3 spells CASKGGNWGQFF. The CDR3 DNA reads TGTGCCAGCAAAGGGGGAAACTGGGGGCAGTTCTTC.

The chain is built from TRBV7-9 and TRBJ2-3; TRBD2 agrees at 9 bases. The CDR3 extends over 15 amino acids. The J segment lost 8 bases and the V segment lost 1 base, leaving 7 bases of the junction unmatched. Germline values: CDR1 SEHNR, CDR2 FQNEAQ (reference sequence). The CDR3 nucleotides are TGTGCCAGCAGCTTAGGGACTAGCGCCGGGGCTACGCAGTATTTT. Amino acids: CASSLGTSAGATQYF.

This chain uses TRBV6-2 or TRBV6-3 with TRBJ2-2; 8 bases fit TRBD2. This CDR3 contains 18 residues. After removal of 5 bases from V and 4 bases from J, the junction contained 15 bases not matched to a gene. Germline assignment: CDR1 MNHEY and CDR2 SVGEGT. The CDR3 sequence: CASSPWVGGRTSTGELFF. CDR3 sequence (DNA): TGTGCCAGCAGTCCCTGGGTGGGCGGGAGGACCAGCACCGGGGAGCTGTTTTTT.